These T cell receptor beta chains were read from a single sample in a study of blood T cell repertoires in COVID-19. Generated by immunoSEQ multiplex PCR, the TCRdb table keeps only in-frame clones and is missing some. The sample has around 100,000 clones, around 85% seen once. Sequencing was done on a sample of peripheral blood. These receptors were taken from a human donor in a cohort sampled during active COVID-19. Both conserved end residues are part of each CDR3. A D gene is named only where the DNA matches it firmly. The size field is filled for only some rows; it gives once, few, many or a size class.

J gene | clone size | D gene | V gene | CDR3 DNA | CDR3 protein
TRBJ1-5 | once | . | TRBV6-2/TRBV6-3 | TGTGCCAGCAGTTACTTATCTCAGCCCCAGCATTTT | CASSYLSQPQHF
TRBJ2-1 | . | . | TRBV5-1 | TGCGCCAGCAGCCACCAGGGGGGCGTTGGTGAGCAGTTCTTC | CASSHQGGVGEQFF
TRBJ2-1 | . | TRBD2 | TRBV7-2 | TGTGCCAGCAGCTTAGTAGCGGGGGGGAGCTCCCCCTCCTACAATGAGCAGTTCTTC | CASSLVAGGSSPSYNEQFF
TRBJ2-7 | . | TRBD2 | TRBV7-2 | TGTGCCAGCAGCGCAGCAGCGACTAGCGGGAGTGGGGAGCAGTACTTC | CASSAAATSGSGEQYF
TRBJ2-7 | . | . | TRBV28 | TGTGCCAGCAGTTTAAGGAGGGGGCTAATACTCTCCTACGAGCAGTACTTC | CASSLRRGLILSYEQYF
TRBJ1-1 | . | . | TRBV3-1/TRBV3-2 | TGTGCCAGCAGCCACCTTAACTTGAACACTGAAGCTTTCTTT | CASSHLNLNTEAFF
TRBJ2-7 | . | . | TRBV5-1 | TGCGCCAGCAGCTTGGTGAGACAGGATACCGAGCAGTACTTC | CASSLVRQDTEQYF
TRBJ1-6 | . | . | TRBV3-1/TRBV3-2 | TGTGCCAGCAGCCAAGCAGGCTATAATTCACCCCTCCACTTT | CASSQAGYNSPLHF
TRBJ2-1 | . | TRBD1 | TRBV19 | TGTGCCAGTTTGAACCGGGACAGCGCTACAAATGAGCAGTTCTTC | CASLNRDSATNEQFF
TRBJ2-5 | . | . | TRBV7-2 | TGTGCCAGCAGCCTATCCGGGACACTGAAAGAGACCCAGTACTTC | CASSLSGTLKETQYF
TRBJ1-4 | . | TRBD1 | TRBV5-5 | TGTGCCAGCAGCGGGGGACAGGGGATCCGTCCTGAAAAACTGTTTTTT | CASSGGQGIRPEKLFF
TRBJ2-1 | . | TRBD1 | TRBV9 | TGTGCCAGCAGCGTAGTGACAGGGTACTACAATGAGCAGTTCTTC | CASSVVTGYYNEQFF
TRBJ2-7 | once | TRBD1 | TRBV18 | TGTGCCAGCTCAACCCGACAGGGCTACGAGCAGTACTTC | CASSTRQGYEQYF
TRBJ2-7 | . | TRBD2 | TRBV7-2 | TGTGCCAGCAGACAAGGGACTAGCGGGAGGCAGTACTTC | CASRQGTSGRQYF
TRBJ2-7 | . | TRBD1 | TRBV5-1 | TGCGCCAGCAGCTCCTTGCCTCCGGGACAGGGGTACGAGCAGTACTTC | CASSSLPPGQGYEQYF
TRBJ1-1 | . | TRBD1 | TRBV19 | TGTGCCAGTAGTTTCCGGGACAGGGGGAACACTGAAGCTTTCTTT | CASSFRDRGNTEAFF
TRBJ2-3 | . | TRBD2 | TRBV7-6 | TGTGCCAGCAGCTTAGGGCGGGAGTTAGATACGCAGTATTTT | CASSLGRELDTQYF
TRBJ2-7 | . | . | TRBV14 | TGTGCCAGCAGCCAAGATCCAGGGGTCGGGCAGTACTTC | CASSQDPGVGQYF
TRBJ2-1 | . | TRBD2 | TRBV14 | TGTGCCAGCAGCCGGGGTAGCGGGATGACTAGTGAGCAGTTCTTC | CASSRGSGMTSEQFF
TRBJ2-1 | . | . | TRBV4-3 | TGCGCCAGCAGCCAATCCGATAGCTCCTACAATGAGCAGTTCTTC | CASSQSDSSYNEQFF
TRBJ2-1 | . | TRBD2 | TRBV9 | TGTGCCAGCAGCGTAGAGGCGGGGGGCCGGAAGGGGAATGAGCAGTTCTTC | CASSVEAGGRKGNEQFF
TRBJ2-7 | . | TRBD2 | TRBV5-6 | TGTGCCAGCAGCTCACTCTCGGGACTAGCGGTATACGAGCAGTACTTC | CASSSLSGLAVYEQYF
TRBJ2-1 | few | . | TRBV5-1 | TGCGCCAGCAGCTTGGCCAGTCTAGCGGCGGAGGGGGGTGAGCAGTTCTTC | CASSLASLAAEGGEQFF
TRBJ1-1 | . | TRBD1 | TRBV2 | TGTGCCAGCAGCAAAGGACAGGGGGCGTCTGAAGCTTTCTTT | CASSKGQGASEAFF
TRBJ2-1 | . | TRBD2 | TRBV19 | TGTGCCAGTAGTTCCCAGGTCCTAGCGGGAGTTCGTAATGAGCAGTTCTTC | CASSSQVLAGVRNEQFF
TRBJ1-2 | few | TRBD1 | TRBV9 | TGTGCCAGCAGCGCGGACAGGGGCAGTAATCTCTATGGCTACACCTTC | CASSADRGSNLYGYTF
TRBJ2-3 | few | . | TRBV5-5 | TGTGCCAGCACCTGGGGCAGGAGCACAGATACGCAGTATTTT | CASTWGRSTDTQYF
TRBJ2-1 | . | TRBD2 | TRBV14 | TGTGCCAGCAGCCAAGCTGGACTAGCAAATGAGCAGTTCTTC | CASSQAGLANEQFF
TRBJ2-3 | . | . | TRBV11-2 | TGTGCCAGCAGCTTAATATCCAGTTTCACAGATACGCAGTATTTT | CASSLISSFTDTQYF
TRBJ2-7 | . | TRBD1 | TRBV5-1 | TGCGCCAGCAGCCCCCTCCAGGGGGTCGAGCAGTACTTC | CASSPLQGVEQYF
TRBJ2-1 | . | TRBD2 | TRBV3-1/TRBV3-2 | TGTGCCAGCAGCCAAGGTCGACTAGCGGGAAAAGGCAATGAGCAGTTCTTC | CASSQGRLAGKGNEQFF
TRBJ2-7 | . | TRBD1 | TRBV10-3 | TGTGCCACAGGGGACAGGGGGATTAGTGAGCAGTACTTC | CATGDRGISEQYF
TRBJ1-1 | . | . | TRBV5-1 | TGCGCCAGCAGCTTCACTGACGGGGGCACTGAAGCTTTCTTT | CASSFTDGGTEAFF
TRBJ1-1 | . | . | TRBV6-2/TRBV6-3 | TGTGCCAGCAGTTACTCTAGGACAGATCGACGGGCGAACACTGAAGCTTTCTTT | CASSYSRTDRRANTEAFF
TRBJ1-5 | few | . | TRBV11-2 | TGTGCCAGCAGCATTACAGGGATAAATCAGCCCCAGCATTTT | CASSITGINQPQHF
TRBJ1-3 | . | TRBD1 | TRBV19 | TGTGCCAGTAGTAGAGACAGGGTACCTGGAAACACCATATATTTT | CASSRDRVPGNTIYF
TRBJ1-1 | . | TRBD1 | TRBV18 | TGTGCCAGCTCACGATCCGGGACAGGGGGCACTGAAGCTTTCTTT | CASSRSGTGGTEAFF
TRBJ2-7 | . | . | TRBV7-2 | TGTGCCAGCAGCTTAGGGCGGGGCACCACCTACGAGCAGTACTTC | CASSLGRGTTYEQYF
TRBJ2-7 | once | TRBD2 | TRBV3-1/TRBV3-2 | TGTGCCAGCAGCCCGGGACTAGCGGGAATTCTGGGCGAGCAGTACTTC | CASSPGLAGILGEQYF
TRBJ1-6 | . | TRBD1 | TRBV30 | TGTGCCTGGAGTGTACGCTCGGGACAGGGATCTGCACCCCTCCACTTT | CAWSVRSGQGSAPLHF
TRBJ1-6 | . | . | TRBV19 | TGTGCCAGTAGTATAGGAGGTCAGAATTCACCCCTCCACTTT | CASSIGGQNSPLHF